This T cell receptor beta chain was sequenced during a study of blood T cell repertoires in COVID-19. Study context: Samples of COVID-19 (acute and convalescent) were obtained from the United States, Italy and Spain.

In the study's own analysis: Scientists estimated how many nucleated cells there were by amplifying reference gene primers. Some clones are missing from TCRdb's copy, which holds only in-frame ones; the method was immunoSEQ multiplex PCR. The V and J calls and the clone size are those of that table, but D and trimming were determined from the DNA. This sample carries about 300,000 clones, 85% to 90% of them seen once, and the ten largest clones take approximately 6.5%. Germline CDR1 and CDR2: SNHLY and FYNNEI. V was cut by 8 bases and J by 0 bases, with 2 bases left in between. This CDR3 is built from 11 residues.

The source of this sequence is a woman aged 50 to 65 with COVID-19, enrolled during active disease. The V and J genes are TRBV2 and TRBJ1-3; D not resolved. Material: peripheral blood. As DNA, the CDR3 is TGTGCCAGCCGCTCTGGAAACACCATATATTTT. Translated, it gives CASRSGNTIYF.